These 20 T cell receptor beta chains share one sample of origin, sequenced in a study of T cell repertoires in cytomegalovirus infection. TCRdb analysed the reads with MiXCR anew, one entry per CDR3 protein. This sample has roughly 150,000 distinct CDR3 sequences, with about 20% found just once. Antigen specificity for these receptors is unknown. This sample comprised CD8+ T cells from cultured PBMCs, obtained from culture after CMV antigen stimulation. The receptors derive from a human donor in good health (CMV status not recorded). Some clones in this sample may be carry-over from other donors' samples.

The V call is TRBV7-8, the J call TRBJ1-2, with no clear D. CDR1 is SGHVS and CDR2 is FQNEAQ in the germline V gene. The V end was cut by 5 bases, the J end by 8 bases, with 24 bases between. The CDR3 is 16 amino acids. Written as DNA, the CDR3 is TGTGCCAGCAGCCCCTCGCGCGGCTCCTTGGTAGAGGGCTACACCTTC. Its translation: CASSPSRGSLVEGYTF.

The chain joins TRBV3-1 to TRBJ2-7, with 11 bases fitting TRBD1. CDR3 length: 15 amino acids. Trimming removed 0 bases from V and 5 bases from J; junction bases left unmatched: 3. Per the germline V gene, CDR1 is LGHDT and CDR2 is YNNKEL (reference sequence). For the CDR3, the DNA is TGTGCCAGCAGCCAAGAAAGGACAGGGGGCGACGAGCAGTACTTC. Translating gives CASSQERTGGDEQYF.

The V gene is TRBV9, the J gene TRBJ1-1, with TRBD1 identical over 7 bases. Germline CDR1 reads SGDLS; CDR2 reads YYNGEE. There are 15 residues in the CDR3. Losses at the gene ends were 6 bases for V and 5 bases for J; bases not matched to a gene: 13. This CDR3 is CASTSGQDGLTEAFF. CDR3 sequence (DNA): TGTGCCAGCACATCCGGACAGGACGGACTTACTGAAGCTTTCTTT.

This clonotype was detected only a few times. The genes are TRBV15 and TRBJ2-3; TRBD1 matches 7 bases. V shed 2 bases, J shed 3 bases, and the junction held 8 bases outside the gene matches. CDR1 and CDR2 (germline): LNHNV, YYDKDF (reference sequence). The CDR3 loop spans 16 amino acids. In nucleotides, the CDR3 is TGTGCCACCAGCAGATCTGCCCGACAGGGTACAGATACGCAGTATTTT. Translating gives CATSRSARQGTDTQYF.

Within the sample, this clonotype is medium-sized (0.01 to 0.1%). The chain couples TRBV7-9 to TRBJ1-2; D is uncertain. The V end was cut by 7 bases, the J end by 3 bases, with 18 bases between. This CDR3 has 15 residues. Germline assignment: CDR1 SEHNR and CDR2 FQNEAQ (reference sequence). DNA of the CDR3: TGTGCCAGCACCAGACCGTCAGGCCCAGACTATGGCTACACCTTC. Residues: CASTRPSGPDYGYTF.

This clonotype occurred a few times. This chain joins TRBV7-8 and TRBJ1-1, with 8 bases identical to TRBD1. From germline, CDR1 is SGHVS and CDR2 FQNEAQ. V lost 5 bases, J lost 0 bases, and 5 bases stayed unmatched. The CDR3 runs 15 residues. CDR3 amino acids: CASSGSTGVNTEAFF. For the CDR3, the DNA is TGTGCCAGCAGCGGATCGACAGGGGTGAACACTGAAGCTTTCTTT.

The rearrangement links TRBV20-1 to TRBJ1-2; D uncertain. V lost 1 base to trimming and J lost 4 bases, with 10 bases between them. The germline CDR1 and CDR2 sequences are DFQATT and SNEGSKA (reference sequence). This CDR3 has 13 amino acids. The CDR3: CSARAGGPYGYTF. As DNA, the CDR3 is TGCAGTGCTAGAGCAGGAGGGCCCTATGGCTACACCTTC.

CDR3: CASGLFQQVHSGNTIYF. The CDR3 nucleotides are TGTGCTAGTGGTTTGTTCCAACAGGTACACTCTGGAAACACCATATATTTT. The rearrangement links TRBV12-5 to TRBJ1-3; TRBD1 might be the D (5 bases). Between the trimmed V and J ends, which lost 2 bases and 0 bases, there was a span of 14 bases. CDR3 size: 17 residues. The germline gives CDR1 LGHNT, CDR2 FRNRAP.

This sequence joins TRBV2 and TRBJ2-3; 8 nucleotides line up with TRBD2. The V gene end was trimmed by 6 bases and the J gene end by 2 bases; junction bases not matched to a gene: 1. Per germline, CDR1 SNHLY and CDR2 FYNNEI. This CDR3 region has 13 residues. The CDR3 loop is CASSGLATDTQYF. DNA for the CDR3: TGTGCCAGCAGCGGACTAGCCACAGATACGCAGTATTTT. Together with reference TRBV2 and TRBJ2-3, the CDR3 gives the full variable domain: EPEVTQTPSHQVTQMGQEVILRCVPISNHLYFYWYRQILGQKVEFLVSFYNNEISEKSEIFDDQFSVERPDGSNFTLKIRSTKLEDSAMYFCASSGLATDTQYFGPGTRLTVL.

The V gene is TRBV19, the J gene TRBJ2-7; D is undetermined. Trimming removed 2 bases at V and 4 bases at J, with 9 bases between. This CDR3 has 13 amino acids. Germline V gives CDR1 LNHDA, CDR2 SQIVND (reference sequence). CDR3 in amino acids: CASSITAKYEQYF. The CDR3 coding sequence is TGTGCCAGTAGTATAACGGCGAAATACGAGCAGTACTTC.

This rearrangement joins TRBV3-1 to TRBJ1-1, with D possibly matching TRBD1 (5 bases). The V gene's germline CDR1 is LGHDT and CDR2 YNNKEL (reference sequence). The CDR3 sequence is 15 residues long. Trimming stripped 1 base from V and 4 bases from J, with 13 bases between. The CDR3 loop is CASSQVRGYFTEAFF. CDR3 nucleotides: TGTGCCAGCAGCCAAGTTCGGGGGTACTTCACTGAAGCTTTCTTT.

V is TRBV30 and J is TRBJ1-2; a weak D match, TRBD1 (5 bases). The CDR3 totals 14 residues. Trimming took 0 bases from V and 4 from J, leaving 12 bases between them. Looked up from germline, CDR1 is GTSNPN and CDR2 is SVGIG (reference sequence). CDR3 DNA: TGTGCCTGGAGTGTACCCGGGACCCCCTATGGCTACACCTTC. Its protein product is CAWSVPGTPYGYTF.

This clonotype was recorded a few times. V is TRBV28 and J is TRBJ2-2; 11 positions agree with TRBD2. With V trimmed by 1 base and J by 0 bases, 13 bases remained unmatched. CDR3 length: 21 amino acids. Germline CDR1 MDHEN, CDR2 SYDVKM. DNA for the CDR3: TGTGCCAGCAGTTTATTACTCACCGGGACTAGCGGTCACGCGAACACCGGGGAGCTGTTTTTT. It is translated as CASSLLLTGTSGHANTGELFF.

V is TRBV6-2 or TRBV6-3 and J is TRBJ2-1; TRBD2 might be the D (6 bases). Germline CDR1 MNHEY, CDR2 SVGEGT. This CDR3 comprises 16 residues. V lost 2 bases to trimming and J lost 7 bases, with 18 bases between them. In DNA, the CDR3 is TGTGCCAGCAGTTACCCTCGGACTAAGCTGGGTAATGAGCAGTTCTTC. The encoded protein is CASSYPRTKLGNEQFF.

The chain is built from TRBV6-5 and TRBJ2-7; the D gene could be TRBD1 or TRBD2 (6 bases each). Germline CDR1 reads MNHEY; CDR2 reads SVGAGI. Trimming shortened V by 2 bases and J by 2 bases, and 10 bases separated the two germline ends. The CDR3 loop spans 14 amino acids. The CDR3 nucleotides read TGTGCCAGCAGTTACGGGGGGCCGGCCTACGAGCAGTACTTC. Translating gives CASSYGGPAYEQYF.

This clonotype was counted between two and nine times. The V gene is TRBV6-5, the J gene TRBJ1-5; D remains ambiguous. The CDR3 loop spans 13 amino acids. V gave up 0 bases and J gave up 9 bases, with 9 bases separating them. Germline loops: CDR1 MNHEY, CDR2 SVGAGI. The CDR3 DNA reads TGTGCCAGCAGTTACTCGTTCGAAGGGCCCCAGCATTTT. This translates into CASSYSFEGPQHF.

The rearrangement joins TRBV7-9 to TRBJ2-2, with TRBD2 identical over 8 bases. V was clipped by 6 bases and J by 6 bases; unmatched bases: 6. The CDR3 is made up of 14 amino acids. The germline V gene has CDR1 SEHNR and CDR2 FQNEAQ (reference sequence). The DNA for the CDR3 is TGTGCCAGCAGGACTAGCGCGATGGCCGGGGAGCTGTTTTTT. Translating it yields CASRTSAMAGELFF.

This chain joins TRBV11-2 and TRBJ2-7; the match to TRBD1 covers 10 bases. V was clipped by 5 bases and J by 7 bases; unmatched bases: 8. This CDR3 is built from 14 residues. From germline, CDR1 is SGHAT and CDR2 FQNNGV. The CDR3 DNA reads TGTGCCAGCAGCCTTCGACAGGGGGCATGGGAGCAGTACTTC. This sequence encodes CASSLRQGAWEQYF.

The rearrangement uses TRBV25-1 and TRBJ1-2, with D uncertain. This CDR3 has 18 residues. Germline V gives CDR1 MGHDK, CDR2 SYGVNS. V dropped 1 base and J dropped 5 bases, with 23 bases sitting between them. The CDR3 protein is CASSESRGFGFADYGYTF. CDR3 DNA: TGTGCCAGCAGTGAATCCCGGGGATTCGGATTCGCGGATTATGGCTACACCTTC.

This clonotype turned up a few times. V usage is TRBV11-1 and J usage is TRBJ1-2; no clear D gene. The CDR3 has 13 amino acids. V was clipped by 5 bases and J by 6 bases, with 13 bases between them. The V gene's germline CDR1 is SGHAT and CDR2 FQDESV (reference sequence). CDR3 protein: CASSPGVTHGYTF. The CDR3, as DNA: TGTGCCAGCAGCCCCGGGGTTACTCATGGCTACACCTTC.